The T cell receptor (beta chain) under discussion was sequenced for a study of T cell changes during pregnancy in multiple sclerosis. The germline V and J ends were trimmed by 5 bases and 0 bases, with 14 bases remaining between them. The CDR3 runs to 15 residues. From germline, CDR1 is MNHEY and CDR2 SVGAGI. The protocol was immunoSEQ multiplex PCR, while the TCRdb copy is restricted to in-frame clones and leaves out a portion. The sample lists some 97,000 clones; about 94% were seen once. This clonotype originated in a female donor with multiple sclerosis, enrolled in a pregnancy study. This specimen was peripheral blood, taken before pregnancy. J is TRBJ2-7 and V is TRBV6-5; D may be TRBD2 (6 bases). CDR3 region: CASSRQHGSSYEQYF. The CDR3 bases are TGTGCCAGCAGTCGACAACACGGGAGCTCCTACGAGCAGTACTTC.